Shown below are 26 T cell receptor beta chains from a single sample sequenced in a study of T cell responses to AZD1222 COVID-19 vaccine (dated by TCRdb to about 2021). The library relied on the immunoSEQ multiplex PCR assay. Here the immuneACCESS table is served through TCRdb, limited to in-frame sequences with V and J called. Missing clones are a known gap in these copies; in checked studies unresolved V genes cover under half, and the rest lacks a known reason. The sample table lists about 150,000 clones, 89% of them with a count of one. Approximately 5.1% of the sample lies in the top ten. The time point label corresponds to: baseline before first vaccination. Specimen: peripheral blood, collected on day 0 of AZD1222 vaccination. All receptors come from an adult in good health.

J is TRBJ2-5 and V is TRBV6-2 or TRBV6-3; D ambiguous. Trimming took off 2 bases at V and 5 bases at J, with 6 bases between the two ends. The germline V gene encodes CDR1 MNHEY and CDR2 SVGEGT. The CDR3 runs to 12 residues. CDR3 nucleotides: TGTGCCAGCAGTTACGCGGTGGAGACCCAGTACTTC. Translated: CASSYAVETQYF.

The CDR3 DNA reads as TGTGCCAGCAGCTTGGGGACAACGAGCGGCACAGATACGCAGTATTTT. This gives the protein CASSLGTTSGTDTQYF. The gene calls are TRBV5-4 and TRBJ2-3; D is perhaps TRBD1 (5 bases). The CDR3 has 16 amino acids. Germline lookup yields CDR1 SGHNT and CDR2 YYREEE (reference sequence). V dropped 0 bases and J dropped 1 base, with 12 bases sitting between them.

The CDR3 sequence: CASSSRKRGMGYEQYF. The CDR3 DNA reads as TGTGCCAGCTCATCACGGAAGAGGGGGATGGGCTACGAGCAGTACTTC. The V call is TRBV18, the J call TRBJ2-7, with a possible D match to TRBD1 (6 bases). The length of the CDR3 is 16 residues. Germline V gene data show CDR1 as KGHSH and CDR2 as LQKENI. The V end lost 5 bases, the J end lost 3 bases, and 20 bases lay between the germline ends.

The J gene is TRBJ1-3, the V gene TRBV19; no clear D gene. The CDR3 is 13 residues long. The germline V gene has CDR1 LNHDA and CDR2 SQIVND (reference sequence). Trimming removed 8 bases at V and 0 bases at J, with 8 bases between. DNA of the CDR3: TGTGCCAGTGTGGGGAGCTCTGGAAACACCATATATTTT. This gives the protein CASVGSSGNTIYF. Using reference TRBV19 and TRBJ1-3 for the parts outside the CDR3, the full variable domain is DGGITQSPKYLFRKEGQNVTLSCEQNLNHDAMYWYRQDPGQGLRLIYYSQIVNDFQKGDIAEGYSVSREKKESFPLTVTSAQKNPTAFYLCASVGSSGNTIYFGEGSWLTVV.

This chain uses TRBV3-1 (or the pseudogene TRBV3-2) with TRBJ2-3, with 10 bases matching TRBD2. CDR1 is LGHDT, CDR2 YNNKEL, per germline (reference sequence). The J segment lost 3 bases and the V segment lost 0 bases, leaving 9 bases of the junction unmatched. The CDR3 is 18 residues long. CDR3 coding DNA: TGTGCCAGCAGCCAAGAGTGGGCTAGCGGGAGTAATACAGATACGCAGTATTTT. Its protein product is CASSQEWASGSNTDTQYF.

The chain carries TRBV28 and TRBJ2-1; D perhaps matches TRBD1 (5 bases). This CDR3 is built from 16 residues. Germline V gene sequence: CDR1 MDHEN, CDR2 SYDVKM. V gave up 2 bases and J gave up 0 bases, with 11 bases separating them. CDR3 sequence: CASSLAGLSSYNEQFF. The DNA of the CDR3 is TGTGCCAGCAGTTTAGCAGGGTTGAGCTCCTACAATGAGCAGTTCTTC.

The table lists this clone with a few counts. This chain joins TRBV5-1 and TRBJ2-7; 14 positions agree with TRBD2. The V segment lost 4 bases and the J segment 4 bases; nucleotides outside the gene matches: 4. This CDR3 spans 15 amino acids. Germline CDR1 is SGHRS and CDR2 is YFSETQ. The CDR3 here is CASSTGTSGRYEQYF. The CDR3 coding sequence is TGCGCCAGCAGCACGGGGACTAGCGGGAGATACGAGCAGTACTTC.

This chain links TRBV18 with TRBJ1-3, with a tentative D call TRBD1 (5 bases). The CDR3 extends over 15 amino acids. Germline CDR1 reads KGHSH; CDR2 reads LQKENI. Deletions cut 3 bases from V and 4 bases from J, with 13 bases between. In DNA, the CDR3 is TGTGCCAGCTCACCCGTGGTCCGACAGGGAAACACCATATATTTT. As protein: CASSPVVRQGNTIYF.

This chain connects TRBV9 to TRBJ1-5; no clear D gene. The CDR3 covers 14 residues. V was cut by 3 bases and J by 3 bases, with 10 bases left in between. Per the germline V gene, CDR1 is SGDLS and CDR2 is YYNGEE. The CDR3 here is CASSAQPNNQPQHF. The CDR3, as DNA: TGTGCCAGCAGCGCACAACCTAACAATCAGCCCCAGCATTTT.

The chain combines TRBV5-1 with TRBJ2-7, with 10 positions matching TRBD2. CDR3 length: 15 residues. J was trimmed by 2 bases and V by 4 bases; bases with no gene match: 6. The germline V gene has CDR1 SGHRS and CDR2 YFSETQ. The CDR3 bases are TGCGCCAGCAGCGAAATCAGCGGGAGGGCCTACGAGCAGTACTTC. Protein sequence: CASSEISGRAYEQYF.

V usage is TRBV7-9 and J usage is TRBJ1-4, with D unclear. The V gene's germline CDR1 is SEHNR and CDR2 FQNEAQ (reference sequence). V was cut by 5 bases and J by 4 bases, with 14 bases left in between. The CDR3 extends over 15 amino acids. As DNA, the CDR3 is TGTGCCAGCAGCGTTGGACGGGTACATAATGAAAAACTGTTTTTT. Amino acid sequence: CASSVGRVHNEKLFF.

CDR3 region: CASSRAAGELFF. The CDR3 region has the DNA TGTGCCAGCAGCCGGGCGGCCGGGGAGCTGTTTTTT. V is TRBV4-2 and J is TRBJ2-2; unclear D gene. The CDR3 sequence is 12 residues long. Germline lookup yields CDR1 LGHNA and CDR2 YNFKEQ. Trimming cost V 4 bases and J 6 bases, with 6 bases left between them.

The chain joins TRBV5-1 to TRBJ2-1; D possibly corresponds to TRBD2 (6 bases). CDR1 and CDR2 from the germline V gene are SGHRS and YFSETQ. The CDR3 is 16 amino acids. The germline V and J ends were trimmed by 1 base and 1 base, with 12 bases remaining between them. CDR3 sequence reads: CASSLLGSLSYNEQFF. The CDR3 coding sequence is TGCGCCAGCAGCTTGCTCGGGAGTTTATCCTACAATGAGCAGTTCTTC.

The chain's CDR3 is CASSERLVDTQYF. For the CDR3, the DNA is TGTGCCAGCAGTGAAAGACTGGTAGATACGCAGTATTTT. The chain employs TRBV25-1 and TRBJ2-3; no reliable D call. The CDR3 consists of 13 residues. The germline CDR1 and CDR2 sequences are MGHDK and SYGVNS. V lost 2 bases, J lost 5 bases, and 8 bases lay in between. Complete variable domain (other parts from reference TRBV25-1 and TRBJ2-3): EADIYQTPRYLVIGTGKKITLECSQTMGHDKMYWYQQDPGMELHLIHYSYGVNSTEKGDLSSESTVSRIRTEHFPLTLESARPSHTSQYLCASSERLVDTQYFGPGTRLTVL.

This chain connects TRBV27 to TRBJ1-5, with unresolved D. This CDR3 is 12 amino acids long. The germline V gene encodes CDR1 MNHEY and CDR2 SMNVEV (reference sequence). Deletions cut 3 bases from V and 9 bases from J, with 9 bases between. CDR3 bases: TGTGCCAGCAGTTTGAGGTTAGGGCCCCAGCATTTT. It is translated as CASSLRLGPQHF.

This sequence joins TRBV5-8 and TRBJ2-3; D is possibly TRBD1 or TRBD2 (5 bases each). CDR1 SGHTS and CDR2 YDEGEE come from the germline V gene. The CDR3 loop spans 16 amino acids. V was pared by 3 bases and J by 4 bases, with 18 bases between. CDR3 sequence (DNA): TGTGCCAGCAGCTCCGGGGCAATTAGGAGTGCAGATACGCAGTATTTT. This codes for CASSSGAIRSADTQYF.

This clone was observed once. The genes are TRBV6-5 and TRBJ2-1; the match to TRBD2 covers 8 bases. CDR3 length: 13 amino acids. Germline lookup yields CDR1 MNHEY and CDR2 SVGAGI. Trimming at V came to 2 bases and at J to 6 bases, leaving 0 bases not matched to a gene. The DNA for the CDR3 is TGTGCCAGCAGTTACCGGGAGGGCAATGAGCAGTTCTTC. As protein: CASSYREGNEQFF.

The J gene is TRBJ1-4, the V gene TRBV20-1; no reliable D call. There are 13 residues in the CDR3. V shed 3 bases and J shed 5 bases, with 10 bases lying between them. CDR1 and CDR2 (germline): DFQATT, SNEGSKA (reference sequence). The DNA for the CDR3 is TGCAGTGCTAGTGGGCAGATAAATGAAAAACTGTTTTTT. Its protein product is CSASGQINEKLFF.

The CDR3 reads CATRTGGDYGYTF. In DNA form, the CDR3 reads TGTGCCACCCGGACAGGGGGCGACTATGGCTACACCTTC. V usage is TRBV10-3 and J usage is TRBJ1-2; TRBD1 matches at 11 bases. Germline V gene data show CDR1 as ENHRY and CDR2 as SYGVKD. The CDR3 is 13 amino acids. The junction had 4 bases not matched to a gene; V was cut back by 10 bases and J by 3 bases.

The chain combines TRBV19 with TRBJ2-7; D is perhaps TRBD2 (6 bases). The germline V and J ends were trimmed by 5 bases and 6 bases, with 26 bases remaining between them. Germline values: CDR1 LNHDA, CDR2 SQIVND (reference sequence). This CDR3 has 17 residues. The CDR3 region is CASSHSRWRVRRAEQYF. CDR3 DNA sequence: TGTGCCAGTAGTCACTCCCGCTGGAGGGTACGGAGGGCCGAGCAGTACTTC.

This chain links TRBV7-3 with TRBJ2-7, with a weak D call TRBD2 (5 bases). CDR3 length: 15 amino acids. Germline values: CDR1 SGHTA, CDR2 FQGTGA. Trimming took off 5 bases at V and 7 bases at J, with 21 bases between the two ends. The CDR3: CASSPRATLTGEQYF. The CDR3 nucleotides read TGTGCCAGCAGCCCACGAGCGACCTTAACGGGGGAGCAGTACTTC.

V gene TRBV18 combines with J gene TRBJ1-5; 7 positions agree with TRBD1. The germline V gene encodes CDR1 KGHSH and CDR2 LQKENI. J lost 4 bases, V lost 5 bases, and 8 bases had no gene match. The CDR3 runs 15 residues. As DNA, the CDR3 is TGTGCCAGCTCAAATCTCGCACAGGGGAATCAGCCCCAGCATTTT. It translates to CASSNLAQGNQPQHF. Looking up the rest from reference TRBV18 and TRBJ1-5 gives the full variable domain: NAGVMQNPRHLVRRRGQEARLRCSPMKGHSHVYWYRQLPEEGLKFMVYLQKENIIDESGMPKERFSAEFPKEGPSILRIQQVVRGDSAAYFCASSNLAQGNQPQHFGDGTRLSIL.

This clone has only one observation. The J gene is TRBJ1-2, the V gene TRBV7-9, with D unclear. CDR3 size: 15 residues. From germline, CDR1 is SEHNR and CDR2 FQNEAQ (reference sequence). Trimming removed 1 base from V and 0 bases from J, with 9 bases in between. CDR3 DNA sequence: TGTGCCAGCAGCTTAGGTGGCACTCCTAACTATGGCTACACCTTC. Protein product: CASSLGGTPNYGYTF.

This clone was detected only a few times. The V and J genes are TRBV19 and TRBJ1-3; D remains ambiguous. Between the trimmed V and J ends, which lost 2 bases and 4 bases, there was a span of 3 bases. Germline CDR1 is LNHDA and CDR2 is SQIVND (reference sequence). The CDR3 consists of 12 residues. In DNA form, the CDR3 reads TGTGCCAGTAGTATAACGGGAAACACCATATATTTT. The encoded protein is CASSITGNTIYF.

This chain links TRBV7-8 with TRBJ1-1, with 7 bases lining up with TRBD1. CDR3 length: 16 amino acids. Germline lookup yields CDR1 SGHVS and CDR2 FQNEAQ. Germline trimming cut 2 bases from V and 1 base from J; bases unmatched to any gene: 7. CDR3 sequence (DNA): TGTGCCAGCAGCTTATATCGGGCAGGGGGGAACACTGAAGCTTTCTTT. Its protein product is CASSLYRAGGNTEAFF.

V is TRBV7-3 and J is TRBJ1-1; maybe TRBD1 (6 bases). V was pared by 4 bases and J by 3 bases, with 12 bases between. Per the germline V gene, CDR1 is SGHTA and CDR2 is FQGTGA. This CDR3 spans 14 amino acids. The DNA for the CDR3 is TGTGCCAGCAGCTCTACGGGGGGCTACACTGAAGCTTTCTTT. It encodes CASSSTGGYTEAFF.